The following is a TCR beta chain sequence with its context. Its cognate antigen has yet to be identified. There are no base qualities to consult, and no much larger clone falls within one base. This record belongs to a study of somatic mutations in cytotoxic T cells in rheumatoid arthritis (dated by TCRdb to between 2016 and 2019). Turning to the overall study: Sorted V beta1+ cells also underwent TCRB sequencing, and some V beta antibody-stained T-cell populations were flow-sorted at nearly 100% purity on a FACSAria II or Sony SH800. In newly diagnosed rheumatoid arthritis without treatment, the study examined if expanded CD8+ T-cell clones harbor somatic mutations, relying on TCRB deep sequencing to characterize clonality. Patients and controls did not essentially differ in median age, which was nearly identical between the groups. TCRB deep sequencing was performed for roughly 69 rheumatoid arthritis patients and around 20 healthy controls. Study-level results and caveats: Viral specificity could not be ruled out by absence from virus-specific databases, and the antigen targets of the expanded CD8+ clones remained unknown. Healthy controls showed no age-related increase in CD8+ clonality, whereas patients did (Spearman r ≈ 0.49). In about an eighth of the roughly 65 patients, more than 20% of CD8+ cells belonged to the largest CD8+ clone, while several identical CD8+ TCRB sequences were shared between blood and synovial fluid. The finding that TRBV07 was slightly underrepresented in patients was left unadjusted for multiple comparisons. CD8+ T-cell clonality did not differ significantly between rheumatoid arthritis patients and age-matched healthy controls.

Its CDR3 holds 17 amino acids, cysteine through phenylalanine. Just CDR3 DNA is preserved here, 51 bases in frame from base 1. V gives up 4 bases and J gives up 2 bases, and the segment between their germline ends measures 21 bases. According to the germline V gene, CDR1 reads MDHEN and CDR2 reads SYDVKM. The immunoSEQ assay was applied to genomic DNA for TCRB CDR3 sequencing. As for the authors' bioinformatics: Analyses were restricted to productive TCRB rearrangements. Clonality was calculated as a Shannon entropy-based productive clonality index, and a clone was defined by a unique TCRB CDR3 sequence. Repertoire overlap between two samples was calculated from the template counts of each clone relative to total templates per sample. V-gene usage measured by flow cytometry correlated with TCRB sequencing V-gene usage, with a Spearman r of 0.61. TCRdb took this table from immuneACCESS and kept in-frame rearrangements with V and J called. Such tables lack part of the clones; where checked against another copy, unresolved V genes explain under half of the gap, and the rest is unexplained. The V and J calls and the clone size are those of that table, but D and trimming were determined from the DNA. In this sample the table shows about 10,000 clones, around four fifths of which occur a single time. About 20% of the sample goes to the ten largest clones.

Healthy controls were roughly 20 blood donors whose buffy coats were used, with a median age of approximately 60 years (range about 20-75) and around 55% female. CD4+ and CD8+ cells were isolated by positive magnetic bead selection on an AutoMACS, and purity was checked by flow cytometry. Ficoll-Paque PLUS density gradient separation was used to isolate peripheral blood mononuclear cells. DNA from CD4-enriched, CD8-enriched or PBMC samples was extracted using Nucleospin Tissue or Tissue XS kits and then quantified on a Qubit 2.0 fluorometer. The clonotype was recovered from a man aged 45 to 65 in good health. Recombination joined TRBV28 with TRBJ2-7; D gene: possibly TRBD2, on 7 matching bases. Sequencing was carried out using CD8+ T cells sorted from blood. The DNA sequence follows: TGTGCCAGCAGTTCCCCTTTTGGTGGGAGGGGGGCCTACGAGCAGTACTTC. This encodes CASSSPFGGRGAYEQYF.